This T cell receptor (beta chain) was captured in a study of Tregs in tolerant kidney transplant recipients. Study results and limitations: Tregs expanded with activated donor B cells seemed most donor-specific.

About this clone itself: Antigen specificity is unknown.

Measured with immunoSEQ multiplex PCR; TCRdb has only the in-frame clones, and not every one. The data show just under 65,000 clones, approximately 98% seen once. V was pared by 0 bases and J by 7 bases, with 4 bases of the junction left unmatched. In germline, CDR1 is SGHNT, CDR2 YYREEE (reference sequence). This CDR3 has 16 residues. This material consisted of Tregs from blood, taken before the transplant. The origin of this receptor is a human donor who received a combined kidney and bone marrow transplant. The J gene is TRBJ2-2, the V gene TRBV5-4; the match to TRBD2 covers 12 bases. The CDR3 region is CASSLELAGGGGELFF. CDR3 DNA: TGTGCCAGCAGCTTGGAGCTAGCGGGGGGGGGCGGGGAGCTGTTTTTT.